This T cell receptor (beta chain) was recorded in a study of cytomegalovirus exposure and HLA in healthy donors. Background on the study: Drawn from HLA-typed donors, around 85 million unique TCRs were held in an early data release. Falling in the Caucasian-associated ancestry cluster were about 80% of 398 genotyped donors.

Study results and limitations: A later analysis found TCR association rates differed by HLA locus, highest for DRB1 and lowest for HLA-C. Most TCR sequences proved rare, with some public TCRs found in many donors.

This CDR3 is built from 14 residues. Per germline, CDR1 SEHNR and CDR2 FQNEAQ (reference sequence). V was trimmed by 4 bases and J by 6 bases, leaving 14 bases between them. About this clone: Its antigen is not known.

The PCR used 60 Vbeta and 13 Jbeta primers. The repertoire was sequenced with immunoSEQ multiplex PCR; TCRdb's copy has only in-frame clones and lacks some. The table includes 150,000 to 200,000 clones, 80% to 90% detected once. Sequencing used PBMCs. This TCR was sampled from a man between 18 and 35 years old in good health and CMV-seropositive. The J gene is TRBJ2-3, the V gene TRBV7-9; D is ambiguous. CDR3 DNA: TGTGCCAGCAGCTCGGGTGTCCTCCCGGATACGCAGTATTTT. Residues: CASSSGVLPDTQYF.